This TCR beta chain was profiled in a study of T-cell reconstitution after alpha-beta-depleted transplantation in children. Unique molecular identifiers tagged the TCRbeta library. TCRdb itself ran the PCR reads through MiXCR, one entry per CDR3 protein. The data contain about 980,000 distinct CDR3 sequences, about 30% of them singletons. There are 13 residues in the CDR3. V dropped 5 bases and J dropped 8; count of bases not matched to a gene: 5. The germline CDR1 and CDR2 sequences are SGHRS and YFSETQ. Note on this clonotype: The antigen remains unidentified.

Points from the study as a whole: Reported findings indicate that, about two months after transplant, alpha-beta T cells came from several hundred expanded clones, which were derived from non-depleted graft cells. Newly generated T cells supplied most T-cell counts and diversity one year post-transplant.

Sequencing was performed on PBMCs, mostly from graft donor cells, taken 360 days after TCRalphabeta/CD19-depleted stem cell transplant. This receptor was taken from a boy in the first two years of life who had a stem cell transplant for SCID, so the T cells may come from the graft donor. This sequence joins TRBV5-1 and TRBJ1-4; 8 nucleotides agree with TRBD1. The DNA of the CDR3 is TGCGCCAGCAGTACCGGGACAGGCGAAAAACTGTTTTTT. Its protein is CASSTGTGEKLFF.